This TCR beta chain was identified in a study of T-cell reconstitution after alpha-beta-depleted transplantation in children. V was cut by 7 bases and J by 0 bases, with 22 bases left in between. Germline assignment: CDR1 LGHNA and CDR2 YSLEER. The CDR3 extends over 18 amino acids. Unique molecular identifiers were incorporated into the prepared TCRbeta library. TCRdb itself ran the PCR reads through MiXCR, one entry per CDR3 protein. The table lists about a million distinct CDR3 sequences, about 31% of them singletons. This clonotype is a singleton in its sample. Its matching antigen is unknown. The study's findings and limits: Two months or so post-transplant, alpha-beta T cells reportedly derived from several hundred expanded graft clones.

The receptor was derived from a boy in the first two years of life who had a stem cell transplant for SCID, so the T cells may come from the graft donor. Sequencing used PBMCs, mostly from graft donor cells, obtained 360 days after TCRalphabeta/CD19-depleted stem cell transplant. V usage is TRBV4-3 and J usage is TRBJ2-1, with TRBD2 as a possible D gene (5 bases). CDR3 residues: CASNPASPGLISYNEQFF. CDR3 nucleotide sequence: TGCGCCAGCAACCCGGCCTCACCTGGACTTATCTCCTACAATGAGCAGTTCTTC.